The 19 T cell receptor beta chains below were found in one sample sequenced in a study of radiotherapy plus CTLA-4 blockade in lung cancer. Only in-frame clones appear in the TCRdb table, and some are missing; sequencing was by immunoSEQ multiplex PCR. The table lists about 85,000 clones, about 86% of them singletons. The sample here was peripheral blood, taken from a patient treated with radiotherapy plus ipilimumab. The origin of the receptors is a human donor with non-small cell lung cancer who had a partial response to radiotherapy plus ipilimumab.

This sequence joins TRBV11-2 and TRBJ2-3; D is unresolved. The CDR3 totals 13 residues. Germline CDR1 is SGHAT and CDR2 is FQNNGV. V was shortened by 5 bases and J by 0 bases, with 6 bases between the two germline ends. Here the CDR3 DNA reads TGTGCCAGCAGCCCCGAGAGCACAGATACGCAGTATTTT. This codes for CASSPESTDTQYF.

The CDR3 bases are TGTGCCAGCAGTTCCCCAGGGGGAAGCAAAAACATTCAGTACTTC. Its protein product is CASSSPGGSKNIQYF. This sequence joins TRBV28 and TRBJ2-4, with 7 positions matching TRBD1. V trimming: 4 bases; J trimming: 3 bases; junction bases outside the gene matches: 6. CDR1 and CDR2 from the germline V gene are MDHEN and SYDVKM. The CDR3 length is 15 residues.

The CDR3 coding sequence is TGTGCCAGCACAGGGGCCTACGAGCAGTACTTC. Protein product: CASTGAYEQYF. V usage is TRBV6-5 and J usage is TRBJ2-7; the D gene is possibly TRBD1 (6 bases). CDR1 and CDR2 (germline): MNHEY, SVGAGI. Trimming cost V 7 bases and J 2 bases, with 6 bases left between them. CDR3 length equals 11 residues.

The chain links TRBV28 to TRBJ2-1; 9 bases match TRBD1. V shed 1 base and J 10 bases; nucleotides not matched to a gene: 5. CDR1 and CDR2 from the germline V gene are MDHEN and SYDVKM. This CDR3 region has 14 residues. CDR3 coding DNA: TGTGCCAGCAGTTTATTAGGGGGACAGGGAGAGCAGTTCTTC. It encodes CASSLLGGQGEQFF.

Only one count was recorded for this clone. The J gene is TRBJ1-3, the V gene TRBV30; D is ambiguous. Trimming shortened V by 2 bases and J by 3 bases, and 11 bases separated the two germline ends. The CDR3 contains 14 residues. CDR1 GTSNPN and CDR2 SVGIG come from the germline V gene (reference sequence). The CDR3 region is CAWSLPWSGNTIYF. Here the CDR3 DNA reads TGTGCCTGGAGTTTACCCTGGAGTGGAAACACCATATATTTT.

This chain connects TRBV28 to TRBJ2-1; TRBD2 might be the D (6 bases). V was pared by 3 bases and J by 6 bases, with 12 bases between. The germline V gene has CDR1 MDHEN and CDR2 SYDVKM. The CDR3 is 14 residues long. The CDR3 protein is CASSFNGRSNEQFF. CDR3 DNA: TGTGCCAGCAGTTTTAACGGGAGAAGCAATGAGCAGTTCTTC.

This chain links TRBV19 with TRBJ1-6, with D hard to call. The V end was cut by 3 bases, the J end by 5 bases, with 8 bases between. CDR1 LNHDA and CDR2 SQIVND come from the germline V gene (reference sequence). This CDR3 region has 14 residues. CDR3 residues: CASSIGGNNSPLHF. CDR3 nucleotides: TGTGCCAGTAGTATTGGAGGGAATAATTCACCCCTCCACTTT.

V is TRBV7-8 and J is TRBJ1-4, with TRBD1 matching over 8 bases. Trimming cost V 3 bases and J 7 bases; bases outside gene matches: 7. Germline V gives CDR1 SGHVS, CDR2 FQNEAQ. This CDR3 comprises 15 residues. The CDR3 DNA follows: TGTGCCAGCAGCTTTCTGGGCAGGGGGCGTGAAAAACTGTTTTTT. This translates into CASSFLGRGREKLFF.

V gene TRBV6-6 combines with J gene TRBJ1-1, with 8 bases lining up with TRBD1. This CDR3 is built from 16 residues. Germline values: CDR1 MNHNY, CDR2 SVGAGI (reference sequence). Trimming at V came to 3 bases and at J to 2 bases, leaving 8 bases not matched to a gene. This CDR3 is CASSYGRGRGNTEAFF. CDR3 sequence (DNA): TGTGCCAGCAGTTATGGCAGGGGGCGCGGAAACACTGAAGCTTTCTTT.

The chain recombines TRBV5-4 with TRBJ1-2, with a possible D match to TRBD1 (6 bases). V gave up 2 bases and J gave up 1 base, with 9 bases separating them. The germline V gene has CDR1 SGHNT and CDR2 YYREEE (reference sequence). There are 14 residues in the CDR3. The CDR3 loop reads CASSLAGVNYGYTF. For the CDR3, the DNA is TGTGCCAGCAGCTTAGCAGGGGTTAACTATGGCTACACCTTC.

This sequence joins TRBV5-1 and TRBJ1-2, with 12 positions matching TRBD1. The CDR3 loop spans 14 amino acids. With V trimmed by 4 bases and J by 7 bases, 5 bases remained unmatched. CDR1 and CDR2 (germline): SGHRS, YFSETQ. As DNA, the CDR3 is TGCGCCAGCAGCCAGGGACAGGGGGCTATTGGCTACACCTTC. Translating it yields CASSQGQGAIGYTF.

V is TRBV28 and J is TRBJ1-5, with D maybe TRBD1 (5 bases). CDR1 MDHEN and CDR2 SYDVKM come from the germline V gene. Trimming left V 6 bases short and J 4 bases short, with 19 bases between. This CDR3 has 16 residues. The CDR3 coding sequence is TGTGCCAGCAGGGGGGGAGCAGGGAATGGAAATCAGCCCCAGCATTTT. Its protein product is CASRGGAGNGNQPQHF.

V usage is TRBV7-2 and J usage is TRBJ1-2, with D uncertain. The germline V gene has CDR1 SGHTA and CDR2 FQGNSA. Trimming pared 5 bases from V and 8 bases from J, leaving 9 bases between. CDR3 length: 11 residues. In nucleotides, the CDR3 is TGTGCCAGCAGCAGGACTCGAGGCTACACCTTC. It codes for CASSRTRGYTF.

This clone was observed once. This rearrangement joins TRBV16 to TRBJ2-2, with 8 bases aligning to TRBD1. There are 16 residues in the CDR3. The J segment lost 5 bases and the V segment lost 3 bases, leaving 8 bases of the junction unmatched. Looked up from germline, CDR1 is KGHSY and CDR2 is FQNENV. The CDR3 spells CASSHRDRGRTGELFF. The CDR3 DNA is TGTGCCAGCAGCCACCGAGACAGGGGTCGTACCGGGGAGCTGTTTTTT.

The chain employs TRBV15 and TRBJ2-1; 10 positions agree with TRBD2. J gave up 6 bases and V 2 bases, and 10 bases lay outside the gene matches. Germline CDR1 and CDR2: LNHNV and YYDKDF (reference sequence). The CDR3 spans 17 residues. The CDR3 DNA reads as TGTGCCACCAGCAGACCGTCAGCGGGAGGGCCCGTCAATGAGCAGTTCTTC. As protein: CATSRPSAGGPVNEQFF.

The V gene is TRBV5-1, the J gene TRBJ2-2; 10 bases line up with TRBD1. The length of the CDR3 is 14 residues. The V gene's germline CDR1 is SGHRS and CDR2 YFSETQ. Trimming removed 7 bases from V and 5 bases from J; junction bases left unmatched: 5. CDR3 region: CASYGTGDTGELFF. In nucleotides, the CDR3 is TGCGCCAGCTACGGGACAGGGGATACCGGGGAGCTGTTTTTT. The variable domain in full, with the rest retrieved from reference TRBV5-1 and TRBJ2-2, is KAGVTQTPRYLIKTRGQQVTLSCSPISGHRSVSWYQQTPGQGLQFLFEYFSETQRNKGNFPGRFSGRQFSNSRSEMNVSTLELGDSALYLCASYGTGDTGELFFGEGSRLTVL.

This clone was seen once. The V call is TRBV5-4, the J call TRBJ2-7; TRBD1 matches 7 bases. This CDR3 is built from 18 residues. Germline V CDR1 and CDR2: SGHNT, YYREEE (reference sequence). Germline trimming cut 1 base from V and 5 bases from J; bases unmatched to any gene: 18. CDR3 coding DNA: TGTGCCAGCAGCTTGTGGCCTTTGCCCCCGACAGGGCAAGACGAGCAGTACGTC. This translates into CASSLWPLPPTGQDEQYV.

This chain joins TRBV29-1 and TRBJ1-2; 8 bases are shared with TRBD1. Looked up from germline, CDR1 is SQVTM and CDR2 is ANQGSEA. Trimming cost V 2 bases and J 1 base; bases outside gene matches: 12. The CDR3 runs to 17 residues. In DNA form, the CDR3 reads TGCAGCGTTGAACGGGACAGGTTGAGCATTTATAACTATGGCTACACCTTC. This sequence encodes CSVERDRLSIYNYGYTF.

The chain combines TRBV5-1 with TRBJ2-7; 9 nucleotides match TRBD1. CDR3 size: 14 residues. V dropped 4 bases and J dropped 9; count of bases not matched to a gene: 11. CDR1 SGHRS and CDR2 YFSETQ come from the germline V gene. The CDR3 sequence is CASSDTGTGWLQYF. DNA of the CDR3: TGCGCCAGCAGCGATACCGGGACAGGGTGGTTGCAGTACTTC.